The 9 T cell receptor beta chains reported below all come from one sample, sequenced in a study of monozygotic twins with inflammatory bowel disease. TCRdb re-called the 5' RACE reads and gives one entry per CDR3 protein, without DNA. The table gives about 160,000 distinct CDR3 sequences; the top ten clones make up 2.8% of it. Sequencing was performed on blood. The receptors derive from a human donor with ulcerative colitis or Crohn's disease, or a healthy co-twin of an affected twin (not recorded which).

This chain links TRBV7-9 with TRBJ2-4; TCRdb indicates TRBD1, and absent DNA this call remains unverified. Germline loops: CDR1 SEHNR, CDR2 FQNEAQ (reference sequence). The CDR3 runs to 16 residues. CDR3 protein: CASYSLRGGAKNIQYF. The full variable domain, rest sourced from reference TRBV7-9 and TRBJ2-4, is DTGVSQNPRHKITKRGQNVTFRCDPISEHNRLYWYRQTLGQGPEFLTYFQNEAQLEKSRLLSDRFSAERPKGSFSTLEIQRTEQGDSAMYLCASYSLRGGAKNIQYFGAGTRLSVL.

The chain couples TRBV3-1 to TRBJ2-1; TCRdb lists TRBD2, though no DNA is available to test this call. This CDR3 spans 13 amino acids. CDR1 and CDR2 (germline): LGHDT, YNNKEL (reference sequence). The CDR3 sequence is CASSQGGGTSSFF.

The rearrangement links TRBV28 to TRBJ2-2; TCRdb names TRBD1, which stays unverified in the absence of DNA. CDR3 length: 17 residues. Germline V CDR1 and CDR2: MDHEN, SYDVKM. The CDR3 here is CASSPPPPTGIAGELFF.

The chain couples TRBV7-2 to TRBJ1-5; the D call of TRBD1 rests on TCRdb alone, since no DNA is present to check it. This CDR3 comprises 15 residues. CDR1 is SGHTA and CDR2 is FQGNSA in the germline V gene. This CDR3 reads CASSLRGGPVQPQHF. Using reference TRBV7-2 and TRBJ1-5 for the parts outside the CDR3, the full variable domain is GAGVSQSPSNKVTEKGKDVELRCDPISGHTALYWYRQSLGQGLEFLIYFQGNSAPDKSGLPSDRFSAERTGGSVSTLTIQRTQQEDSAVYLCASSLRGGPVQPQHFGDGTRLSIL.

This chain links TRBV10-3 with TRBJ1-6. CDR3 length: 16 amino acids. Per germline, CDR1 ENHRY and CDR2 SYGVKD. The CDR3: CAISESGPINNSPLHF.

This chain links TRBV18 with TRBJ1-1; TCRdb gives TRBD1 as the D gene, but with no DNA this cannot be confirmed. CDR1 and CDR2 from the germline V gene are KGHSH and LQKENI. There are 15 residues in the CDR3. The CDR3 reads CASSPRYEGEAEAFF.

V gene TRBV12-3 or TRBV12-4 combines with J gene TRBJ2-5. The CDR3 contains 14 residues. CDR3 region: CASSLFRHQETQYF.

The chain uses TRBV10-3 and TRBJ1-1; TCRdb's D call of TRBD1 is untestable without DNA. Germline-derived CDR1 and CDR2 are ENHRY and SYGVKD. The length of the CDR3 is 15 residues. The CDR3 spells CATSQPTGESTEAFF.

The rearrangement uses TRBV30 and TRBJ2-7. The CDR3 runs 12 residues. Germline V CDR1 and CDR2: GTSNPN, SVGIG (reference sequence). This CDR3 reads CAWSVLRAEQYF.